Presented here are 27 T cell receptor beta chains from one specimen sequenced in a study of cytomegalovirus exposure and HLA in healthy donors. PCR was performed using 60 Vbeta and 13 Jbeta primers. The assay was immunoSEQ multiplex PCR, and TCRdb's table has in-frame clones only and misses some. The sample carries under 150,000 clones, approximately 78% recorded once. Sequenced sample: PBMCs. These receptors came from a middle-aged man in good health and CMV-seropositive.

The chain joins TRBV10-3 to TRBJ2-2; tentatively, D is TRBD1 (5 bases). The CDR3 length is 12 residues. Germline V gene lookup returns CDR1 ENHRY and CDR2 SYGVKD. With 2 bases removed from V and 13 bases from J, the gap between germline ends came to 11 bases. The CDR3 loop is CAISEADSALFF. The DNA of the CDR3 is TGTGCCATCAGTGAGGCCGACAGCGCGCTGTTTTTT.

The chain is built from TRBV6-1 and TRBJ2-6; TRBD1 might be the D (6 bases). This CDR3 has 15 amino acids. Germline loops: CDR1 MNHNS, CDR2 SASEGT. V lost 1 base, J lost 2 bases, and 6 bases lay in between. CDR3 DNA sequence: TGTGCCAGCAGTGAAGAGGGGGCTGGGGCCAACGTCCTGACTTTC. Translating it yields CASSEEGAGANVLTF.

In its sample, this clone was seen once. This rearrangement joins TRBV10-3 to TRBJ2-1, with D perhaps matching TRBD2 (7 bases). The CDR3 is made up of 16 amino acids. V was trimmed by 0 bases and J by 7 bases, leaving 16 bases between them. CDR1 and CDR2 (germline): ENHRY, SYGVKD. CDR3: CAISESGAGVGNEQFF. The CDR3, as DNA: TGTGCCATCAGTGAGTCGGGGGCGGGAGTTGGTAATGAGCAGTTCTTC.

The chain combines TRBV18 with TRBJ1-5; perhaps TRBD1 as D (6 bases). Trimming left V 0 bases short and J 0 bases short, with 12 bases between. Germline V gene sequence: CDR1 KGHSH, CDR2 LQKENI. The CDR3 is made up of 17 amino acids. The CDR3 DNA follows: TGTGCCAGCTCACCACCGTCGCAGGGGCCTAGCAATCAGCCCCAGCATTTT. It is translated as CASSPPSQGPSNQPQHF.

This chain links TRBV7-2 with TRBJ1-1, with 9 bases aligning to TRBD1. The V gene end was trimmed by 4 bases and the J gene end by 12 bases; junction bases not matched to a gene: 9. Germline values: CDR1 SGHTA, CDR2 FQGNSA. The CDR3 length is 13 residues. The CDR3 is CASSSGQGTGTFF. The CDR3 bases are TGTGCCAGCAGCTCGGGACAGGGAACCGGAACTTTCTTT.

The V gene is TRBV18, the J gene TRBJ2-2; D gene ambiguous. The CDR3 has 14 residues. Deletions cut 3 bases from V and 6 bases from J, with 11 bases between. Germline CDR1 reads KGHSH; CDR2 reads LQKENI. CDR3 sequence reads: CASSPTSQAGELFF. For the CDR3, the DNA is TGTGCCAGCTCACCTACCTCTCAGGCCGGGGAGCTGTTTTTT.

V gene TRBV11-2 combines with J gene TRBJ2-7, with TRBD2 matching over 14 bases. The germline V gene has CDR1 SGHAT and CDR2 FQNNGV. The CDR3 has 18 residues. The ends lost 6 bases at V and 4 bases at J; junction bases unmatched: 14. CDR3 in DNA: TGTGCCAGCAGGAAACCCGGGACTAGCGGGAGAGTCAGGTACGAGCAGTACTTC. Protein sequence: CASRKPGTSGRVRYEQYF.

This CDR3 reads CASSDRLAGGSGELFF. The CDR3 DNA is TGTGCCAGCAGCGACCGACTAGCGGGAGGGTCCGGGGAGCTGTTTTTT. The V gene is TRBV11-3, the J gene TRBJ2-2, with 14 bases that match TRBD2. This CDR3 is 16 amino acids long. The germline V gene has CDR1 SGHNT and CDR2 YENEEA. V lost 5 bases to trimming and J lost 6 bases; unmatched junction nucleotides: 5.

There are a few counts of this clone. The rearrangement joins TRBV7-3 to TRBJ2-3; 12 bases agree with TRBD1. After removal of 1 base from V and 7 bases from J, the junction contained 9 bases not matched to a gene. CDR1 and CDR2 (germline): SGHTA, FQGTGA. CDR3 size: 17 residues. The CDR3 region is CASSLSRGQGARNTQYF. The CDR3 DNA follows: TGTGCCAGCAGCTTAAGTAGGGGACAGGGGGCAAGGAATACGCAGTATTTT.

J is TRBJ2-3 and V is TRBV7-2; 10 bases are a match to TRBD2. From germline, CDR1 is SGHTA and CDR2 FQGNSA. J lost 4 bases, V lost 1 base, and 5 bases had no gene match. The CDR3 extends over 16 amino acids. For the CDR3, the DNA is TGTGCCAGCAGCTTAGGAGGGCTAGCGGGAGCAGATACGCAGTATTTT. Translation gives CASSLGGLAGADTQYF.

This rearrangement joins TRBV7-9 to TRBJ2-7, with 8 bases that match TRBD1. V shed 1 base, J shed 5 bases, and the junction held 4 bases outside the gene matches. The CDR3 length is 14 residues. Per the germline V gene, CDR1 is SEHNR and CDR2 is FQNEAQ (reference sequence). In nucleotides, the CDR3 is TGTGCCAGCAGCTTAGTACAGGGGGTCCACGAGCAGTACTTC. Translating it yields CASSLVQGVHEQYF.

This clone occurred once. This sequence joins TRBV30 and TRBJ1-5; 7 bases are a match to TRBD1. Trimming at V came to 2 bases and at J to 4 bases, leaving 2 bases not matched to a gene. This CDR3 spans 13 amino acids. Germline V gives CDR1 GTSNPN, CDR2 SVGIG (reference sequence). The CDR3 DNA sequence: TGTGCCTGGAGTAGGGACAGAAATCAGCCCCAGCATTTT. Translation gives CAWSRDRNQPQHF.

The J gene is TRBJ1-1, the V gene TRBV5-1; D remains ambiguous. Germline-derived CDR1 and CDR2 are SGHRS and YFSETQ. This CDR3 is 14 amino acids long. Between the trimmed V and J ends, which lost 4 bases and 10 bases, there was a span of 20 bases. The CDR3, as DNA: TGCGCCAGCAGCCCTCCGGGAAACCGGAGGGTAGCTTTCTTT. Its protein is CASSPPGNRRVAFF.

This clone occurred a few times. This chain connects TRBV9 to TRBJ2-3, with 12 nucleotides matching TRBD2. Trimming took 4 bases from V and 0 from J; bases not matched to a gene: 12. This CDR3 spans 19 amino acids. Germline V gene data show CDR1 as SGDLS and CDR2 as YYNGEE. Written as DNA, the CDR3 is TGTGCCAGCAGCACGACGGGACTAGCGGGTCTTACTAGCACAGATACGCAGTATTTT. Translated, it gives CASSTTGLAGLTSTDTQYF. The variable domain in full, with the rest retrieved from reference TRBV9 and TRBJ2-3, is DSGVTQTPKHLITATGQRVTLRCSPRSGDLSVYWYQQSLDQGLQFLIQYYNGEERAKGNILERFSAQQFPDLHSELNLSSLELGDSALYFCASSTTGLAGLTSTDTQYFGPGTRLTVL.

The rearrangement uses TRBV11-2 and TRBJ2-2, with unresolved D. Trimming shortened V by 0 bases and J by 2 bases, and 4 bases separated the two germline ends. This CDR3 is built from 14 residues. CDR1 and CDR2 from the germline V gene are SGHAT and FQNNGV. The CDR3 here is CASSLDLNTGELFF. In DNA, the CDR3 is TGTGCCAGCAGCTTAGACTTAAACACCGGGGAGCTGTTTTTT.

For the CDR3, the DNA is TGTGCCAGCAGCCCCACCCGGGGGAACGAGCAGTTCTTC. It encodes CASSPTRGNEQFF. This rearrangement joins TRBV14 to TRBJ2-1; possible D gene TRBD2, 6 bases. The germline V gene encodes CDR1 SGHDN and CDR2 FVKESK. There are 13 residues in the CDR3. V lost 4 bases and J lost 10, with 14 bases in between.

The J gene is TRBJ1-1, the V gene TRBV5-6; D unclear. The V end was cut by 0 bases, the J end by 0 bases, with 3 bases between. The CDR3 runs to 13 residues. Germline CDR1 reads SGHDT; CDR2 reads YYEEEE. CDR3 bases: TGTGCCAGCAGCTTGGAGCTGAACACTGAAGCTTTCTTT. Its translation is CASSLELNTEAFF.

This clone was counted once. The chain combines TRBV5-1 with TRBJ2-2; the match to TRBD2 covers 7 bases. Germline V CDR1 and CDR2: SGHRS, YFSETQ. CDR3 length: 14 residues. The junction had 0 bases not matched to a gene; V was cut back by 0 bases and J by 4 bases. CDR3 DNA sequence: TGCGCCAGCAGCTTGGCGGGAGGCACCGGGGAGCTGTTTTTT. Translating gives CASSLAGGTGELFF.

In DNA form, the CDR3 reads TGTGCCAGCAGTCTAACCGGCGGGATGGGCGAGCAGTACTTC. Translating gives CASSLTGGMGEQYF. The chain couples TRBV7-3 to TRBJ2-7; TRBD2 is a possible D gene (6 bases). The germline CDR1 and CDR2 sequences are SGHTA and FQGTGA. The CDR3 sequence is 14 residues long. With 6 bases removed from V and 6 bases from J, the gap between germline ends came to 18 bases.

The chain links TRBV7-2 to TRBJ1-5; perhaps TRBD1 as D (6 bases). The V end was cut by 4 bases, the J end by 4 bases, with 11 bases between. Germline CDR1 SGHTA, CDR2 FQGNSA. The length of the CDR3 is 14 residues. The CDR3 DNA sequence: TGTGCCAGCAGCTCGTGGACAGCTAATCAGCCCCAGCATTTT. Translated, it gives CASSSWTANQPQHF.

Only a few counts were recorded for this clone. The chain recombines TRBV6-1 with TRBJ2-7; 7 nucleotides line up with TRBD2. There are 15 residues in the CDR3. V trimming: 8 bases; J trimming: 3 bases; junction bases outside the gene matches: 13. Germline-derived CDR1 and CDR2 are MNHNS and SASEGT. The CDR3 spells CASGQSERDDYEQYF. CDR3 nucleotides: TGTGCCAGCGGGCAATCGGAGCGGGATGACTACGAGCAGTACTTC.

CDR3 loop: CASSYAEVAGELFF. The CDR3 DNA is TGTGCCAGCAGTTACGCGGAGGTAGCCGGGGAGCTGTTTTTT. The chain uses TRBV6-5 and TRBJ2-2; D is possibly TRBD2 (5 bases). CDR1 and CDR2 from the germline V gene are MNHEY and SVGAGI. The V end was cut by 2 bases, the J end by 6 bases, with 10 bases between. The CDR3 is 14 amino acids.

This sequence joins TRBV6-1 and TRBJ2-3; 8 bases line up with TRBD1. Germline CDR1 and CDR2: MNHNS and SASEGT. This CDR3 has 14 residues. The trim removed 1 base at V and 10 bases at J, leaving 7 bases unmatched. In nucleotides, the CDR3 is TGTGCCAGCAGTGAAGGGACAGGGACCCTTTCGCAGTATTTT. Translated, it gives CASSEGTGTLSQYF.

Concerning this clone itself: Other DNA sequences in this specimen translate into the identical CDR3. The gene calls are TRBV7-2 and TRBJ1-2; 7 nucleotides line up with TRBD1. The CDR3 runs 13 residues. The germline CDR1 and CDR2 sequences are SGHTA and FQGNSA. V dropped 1 base and J dropped 4; count of bases not matched to a gene: 0. The CDR3 is CASSLGQGYGYTF. CDR3 DNA sequence: TGTGCCAGCAGCTTAGGACAGGGCTATGGCTACACCTTC.

V gene TRBV5-1 combines with J gene TRBJ2-1, with 10 bases fitting TRBD1. The CDR3 totals 16 residues. V dropped 4 bases and J dropped 5; count of bases not matched to a gene: 9. Germline-derived CDR1 and CDR2 are SGHRS and YFSETQ. The chain's CDR3 is CASSLRRTGGNNEQFF. CDR3 DNA sequence: TGCGCCAGCAGCCTTAGGAGGACAGGGGGTAACAATGAGCAGTTCTTC. Full variable domain (outside the CDR3, taken from reference TRBV5-1 and TRBJ2-1): KAGVTQTPRYLIKTRGQQVTLSCSPISGHRSVSWYQQTPGQGLQFLFEYFSETQRNKGNFPGRFSGRQFSNSRSEMNVSTLELGDSALYLCASSLRRTGGNNEQFFGPGTRLTVL.

The gene calls are TRBV19 and TRBJ1-2; 9 bases are a match to TRBD1. This CDR3 is built from 16 residues. V was clipped by 7 bases and J by 6 bases; unmatched bases: 15. Germline CDR1 reads LNHDA; CDR2 reads SQIVND (reference sequence). CDR3 nucleotide sequence: TGTGCCAGTACCCCCCGGACAGGGGTTACGTTGGATGGCTACACCTTC. It yields the protein CASTPRTGVTLDGYTF.

This chain uses TRBV7-9 with TRBJ2-3; D is perhaps TRBD1 (6 bases). The V end was cut by 5 bases, the J end by 5 bases, with 14 bases between. CDR1 is SEHNR, CDR2 FQNEAQ, per germline (reference sequence). The CDR3 covers 14 residues. CDR3 region: CASSVIRDIDTQYF. For the CDR3, the DNA is TGTGCCAGCAGCGTGATCCGGGACATAGATACGCAGTATTTT.